The next 20 T cell receptor beta chains were all read from a single sample in a study of human T cells and chemical hapten exposure. The sample's time point: patch test 2, 6 weeks after DPC sensitization. Treatment: therapeutic diphenylcyclopropenone sensitization with weekly scalp DPC. Each CDR3 protein gets one entry after TCRdb re-called the RACE reads with MiXCR. The sample lists roughly 120,000 distinct CDR3 sequences, roughly 10% occurring once. The sample consisted of whole blood, taken in connection with sensitization to the hapten diphenylcyclopropenone (DPC). These receptors all come from a woman between 40 and 55 years old with alopecia areata. Some clones in this sample may be carry-over from other donors' samples.

This clonotype was counted at least ten times. The chain combines TRBV12-3 or TRBV12-4 with TRBJ1-6, with 7 nucleotides matching TRBD1. CDR3 length equals 14 residues. V was clipped by 6 bases and J by 7 bases; unmatched bases: 6. CDR3 region: CASRSQGSNSPLHF. CDR3 DNA: TGTGCCAGCAGATCACAGGGGTCGAATTCACCCCTCCACTTT.

This clonotype has ten or more counts. This chain uses TRBV5-1 with TRBJ2-3; D unresolved. The CDR3 runs 12 residues. Looked up from germline, CDR1 is SGHRS and CDR2 is YFSETQ. V gave up 4 bases and J gave up 4 bases, with 7 bases separating them. This CDR3 is CASSEWADTQYF. Here the CDR3 DNA reads TGCGCCAGCAGCGAGTGGGCAGATACGCAGTATTTT.

This clonotype was detected many times. This CDR3 reads CASSLTWKGLSRTDTQYF. The CDR3 region has the DNA TGTGCCAGCAGCTTGACTTGGAAGGGGCTAAGTCGCACAGATACGCAGTATTTT. V is TRBV5-5 and J is TRBJ2-3, with D perhaps matching TRBD1 (5 bases). The CDR3 spans 18 residues. V lost 1 base, J lost 1 base, and 19 bases lay in between. Per the germline V gene, CDR1 is SGHKS and CDR2 is YYEKEE (reference sequence).

This chain links TRBV6-5 with TRBJ2-7; D is unresolved. This CDR3 region has 15 residues. Germline-derived CDR1 and CDR2 are MNHEY and SVGAGI. The V end was cut by 0 bases, the J end by 4 bases, with 13 bases between. The CDR3 reads CASSYSLTGEYEQYF. CDR3 DNA: TGTGCCAGCAGTTACTCCCTGACTGGAGAGTACGAGCAGTACTTC.

Many counts were recorded for this clonotype. The chain combines TRBV4-2 with TRBJ1-2, with 7 bases matching TRBD1. CDR3 length: 16 amino acids. The germline gives CDR1 LGHNA, CDR2 YNFKEQ. J lost 2 bases, V lost 4 bases, and 10 bases had no gene match. CDR3 nucleotides: TGTGCCAGCAGCCCCAATACCCGGGACAGAAACTATGGCTACACCTTC. Translating gives CASSPNTRDRNYGYTF.

This clonotype has ten or more counts. The chain carries TRBV7-6 and TRBJ2-7, with TRBD2 matching over 8 bases. V gave up 3 bases and J gave up 3 bases; unmatched junction bases: 7. Germline V lookup: CDR1 SGHVS, CDR2 FNYEAQ. The CDR3 covers 15 residues. The DNA of the CDR3 is TGTGCCAGCAGCTTTGATGAGCGGGGGTTCTACGAGCAGTACTTC. Its protein product is CASSFDERGFYEQYF.

V is TRBV6-2 or TRBV6-3 and J is TRBJ2-5; D remains unclear. This CDR3 has 15 residues. Trimming left V 5 bases short and J 3 bases short, with 16 bases between. CDR1 and CDR2 from the germline V gene are MNHEY and SVGEGT. CDR3 protein: CASSTPDSGKETQYF. CDR3 bases: TGTGCCAGCAGTACACCAGACTCTGGGAAAGAGACCCAGTACTTC.

This clonotype was counted ten times or more. The chain combines TRBV19 with TRBJ2-2; possibly TRBD2 for D (6 bases). CDR3 length: 16 residues. The ends were cut back, 5 bases at V and 4 bases at J, with 17 bases in the middle. Looked up from germline, CDR1 is LNHDA and CDR2 is SQIVND (reference sequence). The CDR3 loop is CASSLETGGITGELFF. The DNA of the CDR3 is TGTGCCAGTAGTCTGGAGACCGGGGGTATCACCGGGGAGCTGTTTTTT.

The chain combines TRBV7-2 with TRBJ2-2, with D unclear. The ends were cut back, 2 bases at V and 9 bases at J, with 13 bases in the middle. The V gene's germline CDR1 is SGHTA and CDR2 FQGNSA. The CDR3 runs to 14 residues. CDR3 protein: CASSLSGFFRELFF. The CDR3 coding sequence is TGTGCCAGCAGCTTATCCGGATTCTTCAGGGAGCTGTTTTTT.

This clonotype was observed at least ten times. V usage is TRBV12-3 or TRBV12-4 and J usage is TRBJ2-2, with D uncertain. Trimming cost V 4 bases and J 5 bases, with 14 bases left between them. The CDR3 spans 15 residues. The CDR3 sequence: CASSSRSRRTGELFF. In DNA, the CDR3 is TGTGCCAGCAGTTCGCGGTCCCGGCGGACCGGGGAGCTGTTTTTT.

This clonotype has a count of ten or more. This chain links TRBV28 with TRBJ2-1; D possibly uses TRBD1 or TRBD2 (6 bases each). The CDR3 sequence is 16 residues long. CDR1 and CDR2 (germline): MDHEN, SYDVKM. V was clipped by 4 bases and J by 7 bases, with 20 bases between them. CDR3 nucleotide sequence: TGTGCCAGCAGTTCGCGGACGGGGAGAGGGGGGAATGAGCAGTTCTTC. It codes for CASSSRTGRGGNEQFF.

This clonotype was counted many times. The chain carries TRBV9 and TRBJ2-5; D may correspond to TRBD1 or TRBD2 (6 bases each). CDR1 is SGDLS, CDR2 YYNGEE, per germline. CDR3 size: 13 residues. V was pared by 10 bases and J by 2 bases, with 15 bases between. CDR3 DNA: TGTGCCTCCTCGGGGGCAGGGCAAGAGACCCAGTACTTC. Encoded protein: CASSGAGQETQYF.

In its sample, this clonotype was seen a few times. V is TRBV12-3 or TRBV12-4 and J is TRBJ2-1, with no clear D. CDR3 length equals 13 residues. The ends were cut back, 6 bases at V and 6 bases at J, with 12 bases in the middle. CDR3 bases: TGTGCCAGCAGGCCCGGTCCTGGCAATGAGCAGTTCTTC. Encoded protein: CASRPGPGNEQFF.

V is TRBV11-2 and J is TRBJ1-3, with 7 bases aligning to TRBD1. The CDR3 contains 14 residues. V shed 5 bases, J shed 6 bases, and the junction held 7 bases outside the gene matches. CDR1 and CDR2 (germline): SGHAT, FQNNGV. CDR3 amino acids: CASSHRDSPNTIYF. In DNA, the CDR3 is TGTGCCAGCAGCCACCGGGACAGTCCAAACACCATATATTTT.

In its sample, this clonotype was seen many times. The chain recombines TRBV7-6 with TRBJ2-5; TRBD1 aligns across 7 bases. V trimming: 5 bases; J trimming: 1 base; junction bases outside the gene matches: 4. The CDR3 length is 14 residues. Per germline, CDR1 SGHVS and CDR2 FNYEAQ. The CDR3 coding sequence is TGTGCCAGCAGCCAGACAGGGATCCAAGAGACCCAGTACTTC. The encoded protein is CASSQTGIQETQYF.

This clonotype was observed at least ten times. J is TRBJ1-1 and V is TRBV29-1; 10 positions match TRBD1. Looked up from germline, CDR1 is SQVTM and CDR2 is ANQGSEA. V shed 7 bases, J shed 8 bases, and the junction held 13 bases outside the gene matches. There are 14 residues in the CDR3. This chain's CDR3 is CSAERQGAGTEAFF. CDR3 coding DNA: TGCAGCGCCGAGAGACAGGGGGCGGGAACGGAAGCTTTCTTT.

This chain connects TRBV4-1 to TRBJ2-7; unclear D gene. The length of the CDR3 is 13 residues. Trimming removed 3 bases at V and 2 bases at J, with 8 bases between. Germline loops: CDR1 MGHRA, CDR2 YSYEKL. CDR3 amino acids: CASSQAPTYEQYF. DNA for the CDR3: TGCGCCAGCAGCCAGGCTCCAACCTACGAGCAGTACTTC.

This clonotype has ten or more counts. The V and J genes are TRBV9 and TRBJ2-5; TRBD2 matches 10 bases. CDR1 is SGDLS, CDR2 YYNGEE, per germline. The J segment lost 1 base and the V segment lost 0 bases, leaving 3 bases of the junction unmatched. The CDR3 extends over 16 amino acids. CDR3 sequence reads: CASSVGTSGIQETQYF. CDR3 coding DNA: TGTGCCAGCAGCGTAGGGACTAGCGGCATCCAAGAGACCCAGTACTTC.

This clonotype was recorded a few times. Compared with germline, one end of the junction differs, possibly owing to a read error. This chain uses TRBV3-1 with TRBJ2-1; either TRBD1 or TRBD2 may fit D (6 bases each). The V gene's germline CDR1 is LGHDT and CDR2 YNNKEL (reference sequence). The CDR3 is made up of 14 amino acids. In nucleotides, the CDR3 is TGTGCCAGCAGCAAGGGGGGTTTCTACGATGAGCAGTTCTTC. This translates into CASSKGGFYDEQFF.

This clonotype has a handful of counts. The rearrangement joins TRBV21-1 to TRBJ1-5; TRBD1, the table's D call, lacks a check against the DNA. TRBV21-1 represents a pseudogene. This CDR3 is built from 16 residues. The CDR3 coding sequence is TGTGCCAGCAGCAAATCGCAAAGGGGTCCTTATCATCCCCAGCATTTT. Translated: CASSKSQRGPYHPQHF.